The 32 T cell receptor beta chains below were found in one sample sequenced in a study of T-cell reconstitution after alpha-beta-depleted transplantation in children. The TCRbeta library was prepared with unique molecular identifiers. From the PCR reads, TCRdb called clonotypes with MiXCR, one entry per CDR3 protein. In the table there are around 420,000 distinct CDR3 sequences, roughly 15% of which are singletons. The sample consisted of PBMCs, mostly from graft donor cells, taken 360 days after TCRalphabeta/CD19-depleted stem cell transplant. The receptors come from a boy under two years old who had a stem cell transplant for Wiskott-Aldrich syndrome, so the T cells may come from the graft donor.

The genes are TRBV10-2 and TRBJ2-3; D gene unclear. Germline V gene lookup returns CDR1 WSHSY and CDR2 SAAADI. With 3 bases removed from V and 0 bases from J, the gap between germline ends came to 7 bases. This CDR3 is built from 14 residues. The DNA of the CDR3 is TGCGCCAGCAGTGACGGGTTTAGCACAGATACGCAGTATTTT. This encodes CASSDGFSTDTQYF.

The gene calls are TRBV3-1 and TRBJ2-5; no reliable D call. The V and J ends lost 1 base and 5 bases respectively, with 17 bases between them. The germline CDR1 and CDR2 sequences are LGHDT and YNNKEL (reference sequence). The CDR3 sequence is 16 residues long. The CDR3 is CASSQGAGGVWETQYF. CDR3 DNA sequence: TGTGCCAGCAGCCAAGGGGCAGGTGGCGTTTGGGAGACCCAGTACTTC.

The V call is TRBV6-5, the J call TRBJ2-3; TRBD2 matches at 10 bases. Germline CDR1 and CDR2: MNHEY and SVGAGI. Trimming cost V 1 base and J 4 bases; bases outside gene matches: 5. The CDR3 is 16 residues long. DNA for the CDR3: TGTGCCAGCAGTTACTGGTCTAGCGGGAGTCCAGATACGCAGTATTTT. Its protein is CASSYWSSGSPDTQYF.

CDR3 nucleotide sequence: TGCGCCAGCAGCTCCAAACAGGGGATGAACACTGAAGCTTTCTTT. It codes for CASSSKQGMNTEAFF. The chain joins TRBV5-1 to TRBJ1-1, with TRBD1 identical over 7 bases. CDR1 is SGHRS, CDR2 YFSETQ, per germline. This CDR3 has 15 residues. Trimming removed 3 bases from V and 0 bases from J; junction bases left unmatched: 5.

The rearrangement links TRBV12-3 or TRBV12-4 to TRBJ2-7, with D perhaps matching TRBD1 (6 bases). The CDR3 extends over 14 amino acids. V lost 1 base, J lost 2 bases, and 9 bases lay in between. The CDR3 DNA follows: TGTGCCAGCAGTTTAGTTGACAGGCCCTACGAGCAGTACTTC. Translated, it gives CASSLVDRPYEQYF.

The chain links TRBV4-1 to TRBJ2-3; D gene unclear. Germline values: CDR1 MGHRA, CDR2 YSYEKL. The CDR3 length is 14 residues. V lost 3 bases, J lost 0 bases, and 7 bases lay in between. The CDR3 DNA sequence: TGCGCCAGCAGCCAGTCCACTAGCACAGATACGCAGTATTTT. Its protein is CASSQSTSTDTQYF.

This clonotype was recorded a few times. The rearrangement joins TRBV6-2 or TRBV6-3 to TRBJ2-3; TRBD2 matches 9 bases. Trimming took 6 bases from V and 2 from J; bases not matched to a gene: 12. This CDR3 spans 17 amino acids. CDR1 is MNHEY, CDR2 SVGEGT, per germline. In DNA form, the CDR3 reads TGTGCCAGCAGGACAGGCGGGAGGGGTACCCTCACAGATACGCAGTATTTT. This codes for CASRTGGRGTLTDTQYF.

CDR3 region: CASSLLVGAAEQFF. The CDR3 DNA is TGCGCCAGCAGCTTGCTGGTCGGGGCGGCTGAGCAGTTCTTC. The J gene is TRBJ2-1, the V gene TRBV5-1, with D perhaps assigned TRBD1 or TRBD2 (5 bases each). Trimming removed 1 base from V and 9 bases from J, with 14 bases in between. Germline values: CDR1 SGHRS, CDR2 YFSETQ. This CDR3 is 14 amino acids long.

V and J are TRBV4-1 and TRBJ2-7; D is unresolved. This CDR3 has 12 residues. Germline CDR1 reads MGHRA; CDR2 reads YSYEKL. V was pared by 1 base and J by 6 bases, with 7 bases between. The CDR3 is CASSQGFGEQYF. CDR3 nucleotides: TGCGCCAGCAGCCAAGGTTTTGGCGAGCAGTACTTC.

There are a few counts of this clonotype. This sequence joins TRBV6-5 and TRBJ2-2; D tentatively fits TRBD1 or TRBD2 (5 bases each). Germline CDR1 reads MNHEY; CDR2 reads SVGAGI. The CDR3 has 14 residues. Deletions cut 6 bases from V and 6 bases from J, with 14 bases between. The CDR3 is CASRTGPGPGELFF. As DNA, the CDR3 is TGTGCCAGCAGAACGGGGCCAGGGCCCGGGGAGCTGTTTTTT.

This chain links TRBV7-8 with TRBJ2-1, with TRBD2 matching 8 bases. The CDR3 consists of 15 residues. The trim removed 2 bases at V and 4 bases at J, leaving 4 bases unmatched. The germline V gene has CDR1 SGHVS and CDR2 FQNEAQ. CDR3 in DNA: TGTGCCAGCAGCTTAAGAGTAGCGGGATACAATGAGCAGTTCTTC. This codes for CASSLRVAGYNEQFF.

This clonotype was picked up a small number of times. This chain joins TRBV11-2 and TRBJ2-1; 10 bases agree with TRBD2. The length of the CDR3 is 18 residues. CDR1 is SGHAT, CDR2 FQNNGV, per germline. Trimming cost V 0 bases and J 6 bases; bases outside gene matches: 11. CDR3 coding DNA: TGTGCCAGCAGCTTAGACAGGGTCCTTAAGCGGGAGGGCAATGAGCAGTTCTTC. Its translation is CASSLDRVLKREGNEQFF. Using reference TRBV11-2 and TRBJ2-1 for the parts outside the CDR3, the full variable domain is EAGVAQSPRYKIIEKRQSVAFWCNPISGHATLYWYQQILGQGPKLLIQFQNNGVVDDSQLPKDRFSAERLKGVDSTLKIQPAKLEDSAVYLCASSLDRVLKREGNEQFFGPGTRLTVL.

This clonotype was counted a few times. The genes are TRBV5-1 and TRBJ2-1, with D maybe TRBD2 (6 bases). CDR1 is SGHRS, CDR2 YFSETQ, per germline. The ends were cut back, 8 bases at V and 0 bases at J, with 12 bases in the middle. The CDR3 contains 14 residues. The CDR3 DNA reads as TGCGCCAGTAGACTAGAAATCTCCTACAATGAGCAGTTCTTC. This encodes CASRLEISYNEQFF.

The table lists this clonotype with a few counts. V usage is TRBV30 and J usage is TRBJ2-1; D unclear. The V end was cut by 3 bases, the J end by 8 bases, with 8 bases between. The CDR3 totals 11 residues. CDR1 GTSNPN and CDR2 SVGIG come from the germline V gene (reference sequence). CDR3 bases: TGTGCCTGGAGACCGCACGATGAGCAGTTCTTC. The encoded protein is CAWRPHDEQFF.

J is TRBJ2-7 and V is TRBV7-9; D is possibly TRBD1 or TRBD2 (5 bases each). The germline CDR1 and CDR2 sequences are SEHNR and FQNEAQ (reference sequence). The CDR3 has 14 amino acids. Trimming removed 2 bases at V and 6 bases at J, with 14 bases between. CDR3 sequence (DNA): TGTGCCAGCAGCTTACCGGGGCTCCCCTCCGAGCAGTACTTC. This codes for CASSLPGLPSEQYF.

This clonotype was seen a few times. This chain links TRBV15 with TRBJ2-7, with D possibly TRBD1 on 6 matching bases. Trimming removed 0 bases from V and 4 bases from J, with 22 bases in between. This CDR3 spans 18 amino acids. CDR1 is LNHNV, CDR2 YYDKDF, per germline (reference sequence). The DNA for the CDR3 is TGTGCCACCAGCAGAGATCCTTCTAATAGGGGGAGAAGGTACGAGCAGTACTTC. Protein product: CATSRDPSNRGRRYEQYF.

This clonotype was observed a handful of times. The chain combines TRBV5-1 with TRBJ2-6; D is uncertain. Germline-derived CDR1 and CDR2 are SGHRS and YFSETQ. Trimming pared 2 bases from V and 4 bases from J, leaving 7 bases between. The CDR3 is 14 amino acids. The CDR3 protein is CASSLPQGANVLTF. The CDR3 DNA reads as TGCGCCAGCAGCTTACCACAGGGGGCCAACGTCCTGACTTTC. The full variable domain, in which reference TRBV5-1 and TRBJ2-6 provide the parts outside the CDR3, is KAGVTQTPRYLIKTRGQQVTLSCSPISGHRSVSWYQQTPGQGLQFLFEYFSETQRNKGNFPGRFSGRQFSNSRSEMNVSTLELGDSALYLCASSLPQGANVLTFGAGSRLTVL.

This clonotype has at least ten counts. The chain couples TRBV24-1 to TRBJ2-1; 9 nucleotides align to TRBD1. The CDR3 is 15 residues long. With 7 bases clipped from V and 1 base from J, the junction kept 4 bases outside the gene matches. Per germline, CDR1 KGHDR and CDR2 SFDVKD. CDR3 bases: TGTGCCACCAGGGGACAGGGAGGGTCCTACAATGAGCAGTTCTTC. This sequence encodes CATRGQGGSYNEQFF.

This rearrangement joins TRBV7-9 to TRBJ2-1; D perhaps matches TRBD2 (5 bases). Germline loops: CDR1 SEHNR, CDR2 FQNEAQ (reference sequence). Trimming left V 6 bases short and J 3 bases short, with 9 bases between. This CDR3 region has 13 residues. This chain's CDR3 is CASRGEGYNEQFF. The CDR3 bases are TGTGCCAGCAGGGGTGAGGGCTACAATGAGCAGTTCTTC.

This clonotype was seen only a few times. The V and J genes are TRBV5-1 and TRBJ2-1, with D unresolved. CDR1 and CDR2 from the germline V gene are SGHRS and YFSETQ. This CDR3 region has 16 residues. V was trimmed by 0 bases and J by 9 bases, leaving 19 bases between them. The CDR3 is CASSLAVSRGFGEQFF. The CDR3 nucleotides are TGCGCCAGCAGCTTGGCCGTGAGTCGCGGCTTCGGTGAGCAGTTCTTC.

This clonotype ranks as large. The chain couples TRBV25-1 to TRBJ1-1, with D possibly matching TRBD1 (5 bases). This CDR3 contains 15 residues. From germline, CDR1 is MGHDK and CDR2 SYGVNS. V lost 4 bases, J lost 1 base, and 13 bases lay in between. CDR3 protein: CASSAPLQENTEAFF. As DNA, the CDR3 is TGTGCCAGCAGTGCCCCGCTACAGGAGAACACTGAAGCTTTCTTT. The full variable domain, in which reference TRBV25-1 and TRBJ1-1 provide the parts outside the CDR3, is EADIYQTPRYLVIGTGKKITLECSQTMGHDKMYWYQQDPGMELHLIHYSYGVNSTEKGDLSSESTVSRIRTEHFPLTLESARPSHTSQYLCASSAPLQENTEAFFGQGTRLTVV.

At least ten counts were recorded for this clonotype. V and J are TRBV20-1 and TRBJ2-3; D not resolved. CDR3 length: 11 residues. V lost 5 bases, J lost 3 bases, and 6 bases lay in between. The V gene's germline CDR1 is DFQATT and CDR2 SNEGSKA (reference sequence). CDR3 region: CSASRTDTQYF. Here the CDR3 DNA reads TGCAGTGCTTCCCGGACAGATACGCAGTATTTT.

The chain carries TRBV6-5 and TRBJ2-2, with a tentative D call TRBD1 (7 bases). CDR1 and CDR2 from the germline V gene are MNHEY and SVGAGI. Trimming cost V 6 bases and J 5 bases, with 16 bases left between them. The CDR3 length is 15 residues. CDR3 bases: TGTGCCAGCAGATTTGCAGGGGGGAGGACCGGGGAGCTGTTTTTT. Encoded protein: CASRFAGGRTGELFF.

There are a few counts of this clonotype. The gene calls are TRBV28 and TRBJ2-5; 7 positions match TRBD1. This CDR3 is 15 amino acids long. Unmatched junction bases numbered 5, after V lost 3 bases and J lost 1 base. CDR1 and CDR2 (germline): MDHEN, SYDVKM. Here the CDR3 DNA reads TGTGCCAGCAGTTTCATGAGGGGGCCCCAAGAGACCCAGTACTTC. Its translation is CASSFMRGPQETQYF.

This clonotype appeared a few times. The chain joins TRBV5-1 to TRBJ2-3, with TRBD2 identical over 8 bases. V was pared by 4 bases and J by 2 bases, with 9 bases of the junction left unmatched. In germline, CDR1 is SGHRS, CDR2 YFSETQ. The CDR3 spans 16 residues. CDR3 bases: TGCGCCAGCAGCCGAAGCGGGGGTGGGGTCACAGATACGCAGTATTTT. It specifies CASSRSGGGVTDTQYF.

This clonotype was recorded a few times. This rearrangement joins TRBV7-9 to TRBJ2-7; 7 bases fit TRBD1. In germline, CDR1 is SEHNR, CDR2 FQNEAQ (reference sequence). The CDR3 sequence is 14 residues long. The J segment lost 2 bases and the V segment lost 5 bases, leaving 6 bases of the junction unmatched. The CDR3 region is CASSPRQGPYEQYF. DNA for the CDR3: TGTGCCAGCAGCCCTAGACAGGGTCCCTACGAGCAGTACTTC.

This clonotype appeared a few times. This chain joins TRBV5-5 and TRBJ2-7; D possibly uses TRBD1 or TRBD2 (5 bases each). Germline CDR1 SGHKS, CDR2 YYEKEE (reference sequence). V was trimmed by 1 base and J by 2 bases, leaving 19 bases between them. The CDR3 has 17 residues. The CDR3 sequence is CASSLKRAGTATYEQYF. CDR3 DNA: TGTGCCAGCAGCTTGAAGCGTGCCGGGACGGCTACCTACGAGCAGTACTTC.

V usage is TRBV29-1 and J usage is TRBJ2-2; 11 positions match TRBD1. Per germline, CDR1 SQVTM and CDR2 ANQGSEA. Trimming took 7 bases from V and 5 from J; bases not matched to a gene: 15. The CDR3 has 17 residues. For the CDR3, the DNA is TGCAGCGCCTTGAAGCCCTTCGGACAGGGGGCTACCGGGGAGCTGTTTTTT. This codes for CSALKPFGQGATGELFF.

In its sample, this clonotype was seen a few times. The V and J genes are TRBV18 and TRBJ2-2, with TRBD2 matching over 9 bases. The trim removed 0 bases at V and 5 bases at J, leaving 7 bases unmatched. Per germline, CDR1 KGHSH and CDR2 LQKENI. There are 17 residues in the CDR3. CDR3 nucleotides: TGTGCCAGCTCACCACCGGCGGGAGGGCCGCAAACCGGGGAGCTGTTTTTT. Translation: CASSPPAGGPQTGELFF. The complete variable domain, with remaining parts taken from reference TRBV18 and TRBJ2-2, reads NAGVMQNPRHLVRRRGQEARLRCSPMKGHSHVYWYRQLPEEGLKFMVYLQKENIIDESGMPKERFSAEFPKEGPSILRIQQVVRGDSAAYFCASSPPAGGPQTGELFFGEGSRLTVL.

CDR3 amino acids: CASSLANRATTGELFF. CDR3 coding DNA: TGTGCCAGCAGCTTAGCGAATCGCGCCACCACCGGGGAGCTGTTTTTT. V usage is TRBV7-6 and J usage is TRBJ2-2; D is uncertain. V was trimmed by 0 bases and J by 4 bases, leaving 12 bases between them. Germline loops: CDR1 SGHVS, CDR2 FNYEAQ. The CDR3 totals 16 residues.

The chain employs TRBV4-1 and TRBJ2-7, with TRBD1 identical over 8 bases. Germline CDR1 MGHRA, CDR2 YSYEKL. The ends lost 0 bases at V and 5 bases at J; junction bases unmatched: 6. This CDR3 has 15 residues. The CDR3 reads CASSQDTRTGNEQYF. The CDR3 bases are TGCGCCAGCAGCCAAGATACCAGGACAGGGAACGAGCAGTACTTC.

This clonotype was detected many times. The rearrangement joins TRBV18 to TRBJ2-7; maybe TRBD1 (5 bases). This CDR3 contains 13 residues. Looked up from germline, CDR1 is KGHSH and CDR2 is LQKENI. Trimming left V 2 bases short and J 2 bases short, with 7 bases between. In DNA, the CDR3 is TGTGCCAGCTCACCAGTAGGGGCCTACGAGCAGTACTTC. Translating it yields CASSPVGAYEQYF.